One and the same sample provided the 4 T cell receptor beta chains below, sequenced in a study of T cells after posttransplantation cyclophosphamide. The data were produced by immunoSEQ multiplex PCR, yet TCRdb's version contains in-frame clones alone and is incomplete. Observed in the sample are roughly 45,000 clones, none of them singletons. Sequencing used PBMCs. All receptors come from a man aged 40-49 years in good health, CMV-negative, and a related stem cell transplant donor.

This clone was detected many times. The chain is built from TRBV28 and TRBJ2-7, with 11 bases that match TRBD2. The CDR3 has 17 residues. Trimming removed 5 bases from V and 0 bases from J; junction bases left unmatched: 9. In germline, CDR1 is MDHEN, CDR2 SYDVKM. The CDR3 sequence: CASSLWTSGPSSYEQYF. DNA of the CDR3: TGTGCCAGCAGTCTTTGGACTAGCGGGCCTAGCTCCTACGAGCAGTACTTC.

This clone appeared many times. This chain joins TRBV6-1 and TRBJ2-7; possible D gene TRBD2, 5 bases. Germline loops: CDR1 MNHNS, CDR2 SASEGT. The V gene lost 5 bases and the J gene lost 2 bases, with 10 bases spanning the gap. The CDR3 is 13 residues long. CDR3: CASSQDLPYEQYF. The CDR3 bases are TGTGCCAGCAGTCAGGACTTGCCCTACGAGCAGTACTTC.

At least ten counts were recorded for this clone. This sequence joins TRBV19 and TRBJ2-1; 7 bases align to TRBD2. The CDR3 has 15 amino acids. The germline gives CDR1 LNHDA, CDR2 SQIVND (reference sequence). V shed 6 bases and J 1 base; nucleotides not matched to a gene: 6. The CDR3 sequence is CASRILAASYNEQFF. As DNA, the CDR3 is TGTGCCAGTAGGATTCTAGCGGCTTCCTACAATGAGCAGTTCTTC. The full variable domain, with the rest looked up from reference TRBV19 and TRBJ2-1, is DGGITQSPKYLFRKEGQNVTLSCEQNLNHDAMYWYRQDPGQGLRLIYYSQIVNDFQKGDIAEGYSVSREKKESFPLTVTSAQKNPTAFYLCASRILAASYNEQFFGPGTRLTVL.

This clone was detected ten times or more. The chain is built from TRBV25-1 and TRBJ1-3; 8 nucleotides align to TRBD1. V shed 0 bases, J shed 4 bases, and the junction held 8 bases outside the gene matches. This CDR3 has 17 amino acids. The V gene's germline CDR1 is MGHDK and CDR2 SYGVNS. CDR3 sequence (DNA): TGTGCCAGCAGTGAATATGACCGGACAGGGTTAGGAAACACCATATATTTT. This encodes CASSEYDRTGLGNTIYF.